This TCR beta chain was recovered during a study of vaccination effects on CD4 cells after COVID-19. Overall study: Participants got two doses of BNT162b2 or mRNA-1273 vaccine.

ViraFEST used viral peptide pools to expand antigen-specific CD4+ T cells before sequencing. The authors isolated CD4+ T cells after roughly eleven days of culture. None of these healthy vaccinees had been infected with SARS-CoV-2 before vaccination. Days 3 and 7 saw half the medium replaced with IL-2 medium. Sequenced by immunoSEQ multiplex PCR; TCRdb stores in-frame clones only, minus some. The table has about 79,000 clones, around 76% seen once. Comment on this clone: Its specificity is not known.

Findings and limits, study-wide: Among infection- and vaccine-induced clones, marked clonal contraction occurred late after vaccination.

This receptor was identified in a human donor who received a COVID-19 vaccine. Sequenced here: CD4+ T cells from PBMCs cultured with HCoV-229E spike peptides, sampled before COVID-19 vaccination.

As DNA, the CDR3 is TGTGCCAGCACATACAGCACTATCTATGGCTACACCTTC. Translated, it gives CASTYSTIYGYTF. The chain is built from TRBV2 and TRBJ1-2; D is unresolved. This CDR3 is 13 amino acids long. Germline-derived CDR1 and CDR2 are SNHLY and FYNNEI. Trimming stripped 7 bases from V and 4 bases from J, with 13 bases between.